This T cell receptor beta chain was obtained from a study of CD8 T cells in ankylosing spondylitis. Quantitative 5'-RACE with molecular barcodes was used to make the TCR beta libraries. TCRdb independently ran MiXCR on the 5' RACE reads; one entry per CDR3 protein. Among fewer than 550,000 distinct CDR3 sequences listed, about 5% were seen once. To note about this clonotype: Its antigen is currently unknown.

Study-level findings and limits: Matched synovial fluid from ankylosing spondylitis patients was reported to be enriched for disease-linked clones. Earlier studies detected some motif variants in reactive arthritis synovial fluid and blood. Made up of eight highly homologous variants, a TCR beta motif appeared characteristic of ankylosing spondylitis blood.

The germline CDR1 and CDR2 sequences are LGHNA and YSLEER. V was shortened by 4 bases and J by 0 bases, with 10 bases between the two germline ends. The CDR3 has 16 amino acids. The material sequenced was blood, either unsorted or a sorted T cell fraction (not recorded which). The TCR originated in a male donor with ankylosing spondylitis. The chain joins TRBV4-3 to TRBJ2-6; D not resolved. In nucleotides, the CDR3 is TGCGCCAGCAGCCTTCAAGCGTTCTCTGGGGCCAACGTCCTGACTTTC. This codes for CASSLQAFSGANVLTF.